This T cell receptor (beta chain) stems from a study of blood T cell repertoires in COVID-19. About the study: T cells, B-cell-depleted T cells, or PBMCs supplied cDNA or gDNA.

Assay used: immunoSEQ multiplex PCR; TCRdb lists only in-frame clones, some missing. The sample consists of about 260,000 clones, around 90% of them appearing once. The CDR3 has 14 residues. The germline V gene has CDR1 SEHNR and CDR2 FQNEAQ (reference sequence). This clone was counted once. The germline gene is not matched at one end of the junction; a read error may be the cause. This chain uses TRBV7-9 with TRBJ2-7; tentatively, D is TRBD1 (5 bases). The sequence derives from a woman in her 70s with COVID-19, enrolled during active disease. Sequenced material: peripheral blood. The CDR3 nucleotides read TGTGCCAGCAGCTTAGTTGACAGTAAATACGAGCAGTGCTTC. Its translation: CASSLVDSKYEQCF.